The 3 T cell receptor beta chains given below trace back to one sample, sequenced in a study of radiation and T cells in renal cell carcinoma. Time point denoted: blood 4 weeks post-SBRT, at nephrectomy. Sample treatment: 15 Gy SBRT to primary tumor, nephrectomy 4 weeks later. Libraries were prepared by immunoSEQ multiplex PCR; TCRdb keeps only in-frame clonotypes and omits some of them. The sample includes 120,000 to 150,000 clones, approximately 86% of them seen just once. The sample was blood, taken from a patient whose treatment included radiotherapy and nephrectomy. Every receptor here comes from a woman in her 50s with renal cell carcinoma.

This chain connects TRBV28 to TRBJ1-5; D may be TRBD1 (6 bases). The CDR3 contains 17 residues. Trimming stripped 7 bases from V and 6 bases from J, with 25 bases between. Germline-derived CDR1 and CDR2 are MDHEN and SYDVKM. CDR3 nucleotide sequence: TGTGCCAGCACCCGACCGACAGGAATCCTTTTTCGTCAGCCCCAGCATTTT. This gives the protein CASTRPTGILFRQPQHF.

J is TRBJ1-2 and V is TRBV7-9; 8 bases are shared with TRBD1. CDR1 SEHNR and CDR2 FQNEAQ come from the germline V gene (reference sequence). Trimming removed 4 bases from V and 8 bases from J; junction bases left unmatched: 12. CDR3 length: 15 amino acids. The chain's CDR3 is CASSSHRGSKGGYTF. CDR3 sequence (DNA): TGTGCCAGCAGCTCGCACAGGGGGTCGAAAGGAGGCTACACCTTC.

The chain links TRBV4-2 to TRBJ1-5, with D uncertain. Germline CDR1 is LGHNA and CDR2 is YNFKEQ. The CDR3 is made up of 16 amino acids. The germline V and J ends were trimmed by 1 base and 7 bases, with 17 bases remaining between them. CDR3 in DNA: TGTGCCAGCAGCCAAGGAGTACAGCCAACGGGACAGCCCCAGCATTTT. Translating gives CASSQGVQPTGQPQHF.